The 10 T cell receptor beta chains below all came from one sample that was sequenced in a study of PD-L1 blockade in urothelial cancer. TCRdb's copy holds only in-frame clones and misses some; the assay was immunoSEQ multiplex PCR. The sample lists about 36,000 clones, approximately 88% occurring once. Stated time point: peripheral blood 6 weeks after treatment start. The source was PBMCs, collected around atezolizumab (anti-PD-L1) treatment. These receptors were taken from a man between 40 and 49 years old with urothelial cancer.

The chain employs TRBV19 and TRBJ1-5, with TRBD1 matching 9 bases. The CDR3 length is 17 residues. Germline lookup yields CDR1 LNHDA and CDR2 SQIVND (reference sequence). Germline trimming cut 8 bases from V and 2 bases from J; bases unmatched to any gene: 13. The CDR3 DNA follows: TGTGCCAGTCGCAATAGGGGACAGGGAACGGGCAATCAGCCCCAGCATTTT. Its translation: CASRNRGQGTGNQPQHF.

This chain joins TRBV5-1 and TRBJ2-1; 7 nucleotides align to TRBD2. V dropped 1 base and J dropped 8; count of bases not matched to a gene: 12. The CDR3 sequence is 16 residues long. The germline V gene has CDR1 SGHRS and CDR2 YFSETQ. The CDR3 here is CASSLLGGRARDEQFF. The CDR3 region has the DNA TGCGCCAGCAGCTTGCTGGGGGGGAGGGCCCGAGATGAGCAGTTCTTC.

The V call is TRBV5-4, the J call TRBJ2-7, with D perhaps TRBD2 (6 bases). This CDR3 comprises 18 residues. The V end was cut by 0 bases, the J end by 3 bases, with 22 bases between. Per the germline V gene, CDR1 is SGHNT and CDR2 is YYREEE (reference sequence). The CDR3 DNA reads TGTGCCAGCAGCTTGGTGGTGGTTGACGGAGGGCCAAACTACGAGCAGTACTTC. This codes for CASSLVVVDGGPNYEQYF.

This chain links TRBV5-1 with TRBJ2-2; D is unclear. The V end was cut by 3 bases, the J end by 3 bases, with 6 bases between. There are 13 residues in the CDR3. Germline V lookup: CDR1 SGHRS, CDR2 YFSETQ. The CDR3 protein is CASSSSYTGELFF. In nucleotides, the CDR3 is TGCGCCAGCAGCTCCTCGTACACCGGGGAGCTGTTTTTT.

This clone has only one observation. This chain connects TRBV4-1 to TRBJ1-1; 12 nucleotides match TRBD1. The CDR3 consists of 17 residues. Germline V gene lookup returns CDR1 MGHRA and CDR2 YSYEKL. Trimming cost V 4 bases and J 2 bases; bases outside gene matches: 8. The CDR3 DNA is TGCGCCAGCAGCCTGCTATCCGGGACAGGGGGCAACACTGAAGCTTTCTTT. Translated: CASSLLSGTGGNTEAFF.

This clone was seen a handful of times. V gene TRBV28 combines with J gene TRBJ2-7; 7 bases map to TRBD2. Per the germline V gene, CDR1 is MDHEN and CDR2 is SYDVKM. The CDR3 contains 13 residues. Unmatched junction bases numbered 7, after V lost 7 bases and J lost 4 bases. In DNA form, the CDR3 reads TGTGCCAGCATGAAGGCTAGCGGATACGAGCAGTACTTC. This translates into CASMKASGYEQYF.

This chain links TRBV30 with TRBJ1-4; TRBD1 is a possible D gene (6 bases). Trimming shortened V by 6 bases and J by 8 bases, and 19 bases separated the two germline ends. The CDR3 sequence is 14 residues long. CDR1 GTSNPN and CDR2 SVGIG come from the germline V gene (reference sequence). CDR3 coding DNA: TGTGCCTGCAGACTACAGGGCCAAATCGAAAAACTGTTTTTT. The encoded protein is CACRLQGQIEKLFF.

The chain employs TRBV19 and TRBJ2-6, with TRBD2 as a possible D gene (6 bases). V dropped 5 bases and J dropped 2 bases, with 16 bases sitting between them. This CDR3 has 17 amino acids. The germline CDR1 and CDR2 sequences are LNHDA and SQIVND (reference sequence). This chain's CDR3 is CASSAAGLKPGANVLTF. The CDR3 nucleotides are TGTGCCAGTAGTGCGGCAGGACTAAAACCTGGGGCCAACGTCCTGACTTTC.

The V and J genes are TRBV5-6 and TRBJ2-7, with TRBD1 as a possible D gene (6 bases). The germline V gene encodes CDR1 SGHDT and CDR2 YYEEEE. V was cut by 2 bases and J by 3 bases, with 9 bases left in between. The CDR3 contains 13 residues. In DNA form, the CDR3 reads TGTGCCAGCAGCTTCGACAGGAGCTACGAGCAGTACTTC. Translating gives CASSFDRSYEQYF.

The chain couples TRBV5-4 to TRBJ2-5; 14 nucleotides match TRBD2. Per germline, CDR1 SGHNT and CDR2 YYREEE (reference sequence). The CDR3 consists of 17 residues. V lost 0 bases, J lost 5 bases, and 6 bases stayed unmatched. CDR3 amino acids: CASSLGGGLAGEETQYF. As DNA, the CDR3 is TGTGCCAGCAGCTTGGGCGGGGGACTAGCGGGAGAGGAGACCCAGTACTTC.